Listed here are 21 T cell receptor beta chains from one sample, sequenced in a study of blood T cell repertoires in COVID-19. The method was immunoSEQ multiplex PCR; TCRdb's version includes in-frame clones alone and lacks a portion of them. The data show around 250,000 clones, around 86% seen once. The material sequenced was PBMCs or T cells enriched from blood (not recorded which). These receptors were collected from a woman in her fifties or sixties who had recovered from COVID-19.

This CDR3 reads CASTPEVNTEAFF. For the CDR3, the DNA is TGTGCCAGCACCCCGGAGGTGAACACTGAAGCTTTCTTT. The V call is TRBV7-6, the J call TRBJ1-1; D remains unclear. Trimming left V 7 bases short and J 0 bases short, with 9 bases between. Looked up from germline, CDR1 is SGHVS and CDR2 is FNYEAQ. The CDR3 covers 13 residues.

This clone appeared once. The chain combines TRBV3-1 (or the pseudogene TRBV3-2) with TRBJ1-4; 11 nucleotides line up with TRBD1. The CDR3 runs to 16 residues. V was clipped by 4 bases and J by 6 bases; unmatched bases: 7. From germline, CDR1 is LGHDT and CDR2 YNNKEL (reference sequence). CDR3: CASSLTRTGGDEKLFF. Written as DNA, the CDR3 is TGTGCCAGCAGCCTTACGCGGACAGGGGGCGATGAAAAACTGTTTTTT.

In its sample, this clone was seen a few times. The CDR3 here is CASSFDTGTPPDTQYF. The CDR3 nucleotides read TGTGCCAGCAGTTTCGACACCGGGACTCCACCAGATACGCAGTATTTT. The V and J genes are TRBV27 and TRBJ2-3; D possibly corresponds to TRBD2 (6 bases). The germline V and J ends were trimmed by 3 bases and 4 bases, with 17 bases remaining between them. There are 16 residues in the CDR3. Germline-derived CDR1 and CDR2 are MNHEY and SMNVEV (reference sequence).

Only one count was recorded for this clone. The chain joins TRBV5-1 to TRBJ1-4; perhaps TRBD1 as D (6 bases). Germline CDR1 reads SGHRS; CDR2 reads YFSETQ. CDR3 length: 15 amino acids. Trimming pared 0 bases from V and 5 bases from J, leaving 11 bases between. The CDR3 here is CASSLAYRANEKLFF. CDR3 DNA: TGCGCCAGCAGCTTGGCTTACAGGGCAAATGAAAAACTGTTTTTT.

The chain joins TRBV7-3 to TRBJ2-3; 7 bases align to TRBD1. The V segment lost 2 bases and the J segment 0 bases; nucleotides outside the gene matches: 2. The germline V gene encodes CDR1 SGHTA and CDR2 FQGTGA. The CDR3 has 15 amino acids. The CDR3 loop is CASSLGQASTDTQYF. In DNA, the CDR3 is TGTGCCAGCAGCTTAGGACAGGCTAGCACAGATACGCAGTATTTT.

The chain couples TRBV5-5 to TRBJ1-2; D ambiguous. Germline V gene data show CDR1 as SGHKS and CDR2 as YYEKEE (reference sequence). Trimming cost V 0 bases and J 0 bases, with 6 bases left between them. The length of the CDR3 is 14 residues. CDR3 amino acids: CASSLGTTNYGYTF. CDR3 coding DNA: TGTGCCAGCAGCTTGGGCACAACTAACTATGGCTACACCTTC. The entire variable domain, with the rest obtained from reference TRBV5-5 and TRBJ1-2, is as follows: DAGVTQSPTHLIKTRGQQVTLRCSPISGHKSVSWYQQVLGQGPQFIFQYYEKEERGRGNFPDRFSARQFPNYSSELNVNALLLGDSALYLCASSLGTTNYGYTFGSGTRLTVV.

The V and J genes are TRBV3-1 (or the pseudogene TRBV3-2) and TRBJ1-1; possibly TRBD1 for D (6 bases). Deletions cut 4 bases from V and 6 bases from J, with 15 bases between. The CDR3 has 14 residues. Germline V gene data show CDR1 as LGHDT and CDR2 as YNNKEL (reference sequence). CDR3 sequence: CASSPMQGLSEAFF. The DNA of the CDR3 is TGTGCCAGCAGCCCAATGCAGGGGTTGTCTGAAGCTTTCTTT.

The gene calls are TRBV5-1 and TRBJ2-1; D not certain. V was pared by 0 bases and J by 5 bases, with 9 bases between. Germline loops: CDR1 SGHRS, CDR2 YFSETQ. The CDR3 has 14 residues. Written as DNA, the CDR3 is TGCGCCAGCAGCTTGGGGCAGGTCCACAATGAGCAGTTCTTC. Encoded protein: CASSLGQVHNEQFF.

This clone appeared a single time. The chain joins TRBV9 to TRBJ1-2; 8 positions agree with TRBD1. The CDR3 consists of 13 residues. From germline, CDR1 is SGDLS and CDR2 YYNGEE. The V segment lost 5 bases and the J segment 7 bases; nucleotides outside the gene matches: 7. The CDR3 DNA sequence: TGTGCCAGCAGGGGGGCGACAGGGGTTGGCTACACCTTC. Translated, it gives CASRGATGVGYTF.

This clone was found once. The rearrangement links TRBV10-3 to TRBJ2-7; 14 nucleotides align to TRBD2. Germline V CDR1 and CDR2: ENHRY, SYGVKD. The CDR3 runs 15 residues. V lost 10 bases to trimming and J lost 5 bases; unmatched junction nucleotides: 10. The CDR3 coding sequence is TGTGCCACCAAGGCCGGGACTAGCGGGAGCGACGAGCAGTACTTC. This gives the protein CATKAGTSGSDEQYF.

The V gene is TRBV20-1, the J gene TRBJ1-3; no clear D. Germline values: CDR1 DFQATT, CDR2 SNEGSKA (reference sequence). V lost 3 bases, J lost 0 bases, and 9 bases lay in between. The CDR3 extends over 14 amino acids. The CDR3 nucleotides read TGCAGTGCTAGTGAGCGACACTCTGGAAACACCATATATTTT. Its translation: CSASERHSGNTIYF.

V and J are TRBV7-2 and TRBJ2-1, with D possibly being TRBD1 (6 bases). Per the germline V gene, CDR1 is SGHTA and CDR2 is FQGNSA. CDR3 size: 15 residues. Trimming stripped 2 bases from V and 8 bases from J, with 16 bases between. The CDR3 nucleotides are TGTGCCAGCAGCTTATCCAGGGGAAATTATTATGAGCAGTTCTTC. Its protein is CASSLSRGNYYEQFF. The variable domain in full, completed from reference TRBV7-2 and TRBJ2-1, reads GAGVSQSPSNKVTEKGKDVELRCDPISGHTALYWYRQSLGQGLEFLIYFQGNSAPDKSGLPSDRFSAERTGGSVSTLTIQRTQQEDSAVYLCASSLSRGNYYEQFFGPGTRLTVL.

This chain joins TRBV7-3 and TRBJ2-2, with TRBD1 identical over 8 bases. This CDR3 has 15 amino acids. Per the germline V gene, CDR1 is SGHTA and CDR2 is FQGTGA. The V and J ends lost 5 bases and 4 bases, in that order; junction bases with no gene match: 6. The CDR3 protein is CASSRQGSTTGELFF. As DNA, the CDR3 is TGTGCCAGCAGCAGACAGGGGTCTACCACCGGGGAGCTGTTTTTT. Full variable domain (remainder filled in from reference TRBV7-3 and TRBJ2-2): GAGVSQTPSNKVTEKGKYVELRCDPISGHTALYWYRQSLGQGPEFLIYFQGTGAADDSGLPNDRFFAVRPEGSVSTLKIQRTERGDSAVYLCASSRQGSTTGELFFGEGSRLTVL.

The chain has TRBV11-2 and TRBJ1-1, with D uncertain. Germline values: CDR1 SGHAT, CDR2 FQNNGV. V was shortened by 2 bases and J by 0 bases, with 4 bases between the two germline ends. The length of the CDR3 is 13 residues. CDR3 sequence reads: CASSLSVNTEAFF. DNA for the CDR3: TGTGCCAGCAGCTTATCGGTGAACACTGAAGCTTTCTTT.

The V and J genes are TRBV5-1 and TRBJ1-1; the D is unclear. Germline V CDR1 and CDR2: SGHRS, YFSETQ. V was pared by 4 bases and J by 7 bases, with 14 bases between. The CDR3 spans 13 residues. The CDR3 DNA follows: TGCGCCAGCAGCGGCTCGGGAGGCGGTGAAGCTTTCTTT. This gives the protein CASSGSGGGEAFF.

The rearrangement joins TRBV27 to TRBJ2-2; TRBD2 matches at 9 bases. Trimming cost V 10 bases and J 6 bases; bases outside gene matches: 9. Germline V gene lookup returns CDR1 MNHEY and CDR2 SMNVEV (reference sequence). This CDR3 is 14 amino acids long. The CDR3 region has the DNA TGTGCCACCCGAGGACTAGCGTACGCCGGGGAGCTGTTTTTT. Amino acid sequence: CATRGLAYAGELFF.

This rearrangement joins TRBV30 to TRBJ2-2, with D tentatively TRBD1 (5 bases). Germline CDR1 reads GTSNPN; CDR2 reads SVGIG (reference sequence). V lost 2 bases and J 4 bases, leaving 14 bases between the germline ends. The CDR3 is 15 amino acids. CDR3 residues: CAWSTGASGTGELFF. For the CDR3, the DNA is TGTGCCTGGAGTACAGGAGCCTCGGGCACCGGGGAGCTGTTTTTT.

V usage is TRBV28 and J usage is TRBJ2-2; TRBD1 aligns across 8 bases. This CDR3 has 17 residues. Germline lookup yields CDR1 MDHEN and CDR2 SYDVKM. The trim removed 4 bases at V and 0 bases at J, leaving 7 bases unmatched. The CDR3 sequence: CASSYLGQAANTGELFF. The CDR3 nucleotides are TGTGCCAGCAGTTATCTGGGACAGGCCGCGAACACCGGGGAGCTGTTTTTT.

V gene TRBV5-6 combines with J gene TRBJ2-3; TRBD2 aligns across 8 bases. The V and J ends lost 3 bases and 4 bases, in that order; junction bases with no gene match: 4. The CDR3 is 14 amino acids. Germline-derived CDR1 and CDR2 are SGHDT and YYEEEE. CDR3: CASSSGGGADTQYF. In DNA form, the CDR3 reads TGTGCCAGCAGCTCGGGAGGGGGTGCAGATACGCAGTATTTT. Combining the CDR3 with reference TRBV5-6 and TRBJ2-3 gives the whole variable domain DAGVTQSPTHLIKTRGQQVTLRCSPKSGHDTVSWYQQALGQGPQFIFQYYEEEERQRGNFPDRFSGHQFPNYSSELNVNALLLGDSALYLCASSSGGGADTQYFGPGTRLTVL.

The chain recombines TRBV18 with TRBJ2-7; D ambiguous. The CDR3 length is 14 residues. With 0 bases removed from V and 5 bases from J, the gap between germline ends came to 11 bases. Germline V gene sequence: CDR1 KGHSH, CDR2 LQKENI. CDR3 residues: CASSPPTKVHEQYF. DNA of the CDR3: TGTGCCAGCTCACCACCAACTAAGGTCCACGAGCAGTACTTC.

The rearrangement links TRBV12-5 to TRBJ2-1, with unresolved D. Per the germline V gene, CDR1 is LGHNT and CDR2 is FRNRAP. Trimming took 6 bases from V and 0 from J, leaving 6 bases between them. This CDR3 comprises 13 residues. The CDR3 region is CASGRSSYNEQFF. The CDR3 region has the DNA TGTGCTAGTGGAAGGAGCTCCTACAATGAGCAGTTCTTC.